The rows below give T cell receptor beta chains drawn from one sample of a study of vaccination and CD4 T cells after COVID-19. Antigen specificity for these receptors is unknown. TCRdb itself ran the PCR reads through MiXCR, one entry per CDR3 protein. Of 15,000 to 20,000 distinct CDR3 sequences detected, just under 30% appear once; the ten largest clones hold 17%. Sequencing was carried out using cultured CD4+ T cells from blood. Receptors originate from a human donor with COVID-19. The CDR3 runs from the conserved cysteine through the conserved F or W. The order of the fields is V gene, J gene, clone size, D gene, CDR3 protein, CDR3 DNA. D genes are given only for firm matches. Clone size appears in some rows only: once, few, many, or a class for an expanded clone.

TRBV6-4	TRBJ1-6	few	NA	CASSVNAGSDSPLHF	TGTGCCAGCAGTGTTAACGCCGGTTCGGATTCACCCCTCCACTTT
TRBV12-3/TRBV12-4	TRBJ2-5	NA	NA	CASSLLGVGETQYF	TGTGCCAGCAGTTTACTCGGGGTAGGGGAGACCCAGTACTTC
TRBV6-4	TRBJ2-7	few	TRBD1	CASRATGGTDYEQYF	TGTGCCAGCAGGGCGACAGGGGGTACGGACTACGAGCAGTACTTC
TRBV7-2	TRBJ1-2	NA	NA	CASSLVSEYGYGYTF	TGTGCCAGCAGCTTAGTTTCCGAATATGGCTATGGCTACACCTTC
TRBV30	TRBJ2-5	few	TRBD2	CAWTPGGREETQYF	TGTGCCTGGACGCCCGGGGGGAGAGAAGAGACCCAGTACTTC
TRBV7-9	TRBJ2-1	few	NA	CASSPTFGNEQFF	TGTGCCAGCAGCCCCACGTTCGGCAATGAGCAGTTCTTC
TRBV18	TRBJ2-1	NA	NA	CASSPPQRSGHEQFF	TGTGCCAGCTCACCCCCTCAGAGGTCAGGGCATGAGCAGTTCTTC
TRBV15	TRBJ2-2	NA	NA	CATSRVQETGELFF	TGTGCCACCAGCAGAGTTCAGGAGACCGGGGAGCTGTTTTTT
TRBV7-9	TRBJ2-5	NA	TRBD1	CAGEAGGVETQYF	TGTGCCGGAGAAGCAGGGGGCGTCGAGACCCAGTACTTC
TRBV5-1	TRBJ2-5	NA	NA	CASSPGRGGGSETQYF	TGCGCCAGCAGCCCTGGCAGGGGGGGGGGCTCTGAGACCCAGTACTTC
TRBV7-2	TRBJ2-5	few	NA	CASSLAAFETQYF	TGTGCCAGCAGCTTAGCCGCGTTTGAGACCCAGTACTTC
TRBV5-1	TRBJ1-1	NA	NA	CASSLELGARNTEAFF	TGCGCCAGCAGCTTGGAATTAGGGGCGAGGAACACTGAAGCTTTCTTT
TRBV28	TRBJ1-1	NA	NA	CASSSPISFEAFF	TGTGCCAGCAGTTCCCCCATCTCTTTTGAAGCTTTCTTT
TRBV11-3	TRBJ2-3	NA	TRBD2	CASSPAGTTGTDTQYF	TGTGCCAGCAGCCCAGCCGGGACTACCGGCACAGATACGCAGTATTTT
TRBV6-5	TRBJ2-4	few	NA	CASSSGIREYF	TGTGCCAGCAGTTCGGGCATCCGAGAGTACTTC
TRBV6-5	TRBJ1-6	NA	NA	CASSYEGSPLHF	TGTGCCAGCAGTTACGAGGGGTCACCCCTCCACTTT
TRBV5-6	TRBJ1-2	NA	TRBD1	CASSLAGTGGYTF	TGTGCCAGCAGCTTGGCCGGGACAGGGGGCTACACCTTC
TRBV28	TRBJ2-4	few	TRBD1	CASSGDRENIQYF	TGTGCCAGCAGTGGGGACAGGGAAAACATTCAGTACTTC
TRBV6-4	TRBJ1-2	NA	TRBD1	CASSDEGQGDYGYTF	TGTGCCAGCAGTGACGAGGGACAGGGGGACTATGGCTACACCTTC
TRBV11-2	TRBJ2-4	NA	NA	CASSPRTGTVAKNIQYF	TGTGCCAGCAGCCCCCGGACCGGGACCGTAGCCAAAAACATTCAGTACTTC
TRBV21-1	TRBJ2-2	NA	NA	CASSKVAQTCDTGELFF	TGTGCCAGCAGCAAAGTGGCACAGACTTGTGACACCGGGGAGCTGTTTTTT
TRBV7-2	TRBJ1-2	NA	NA	CASTTGTYGYTF	TGTGCCAGCACCACAGGGACATATGGCTACACCTTC
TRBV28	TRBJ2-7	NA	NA	CASSLQAVYEQYF	TGTGCCAGCAGTTTACAAGCAGTCTACGAGCAGTACTTC
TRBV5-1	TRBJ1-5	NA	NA	CASSLEAGTIQPQHF	TGCGCCAGCAGCTTGGAGGCAGGGACGATTCAGCCCCAGCATTTT
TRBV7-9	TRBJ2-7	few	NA	CASSKQGRPPYEQYF	TGTGCCAGCAGCAAACAGGGAAGGCCGCCCTACGAGCAGTACTTC
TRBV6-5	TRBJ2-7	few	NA	CASSYSGSPSYEQYF	TGTGCCAGCAGTTACTCAGGCTCACCCTCCTACGAGCAGTACTTC
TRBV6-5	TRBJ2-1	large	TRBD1	CASSYQTGGAYNEQFF	TGTGCCAGCAGTTATCAGACAGGGGGCGCCTACAATGAGCAGTTCTTC
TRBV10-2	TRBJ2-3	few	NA	CASSEGYERTYF	TGCGCCAGCAGTGAGGGGTACGAACGCACGTATTTT
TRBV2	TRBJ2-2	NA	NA	CASSERAQNTGELFF	TGTGCCAGCAGTGAAAGGGCCCAGAACACCGGGGAGCTGTTTTTT
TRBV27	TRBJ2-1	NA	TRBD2	CASSPWTSGVGNEQFF	TGTGCCAGCAGTCCCTGGACTAGCGGGGTGGGCAATGAGCAGTTCTTC
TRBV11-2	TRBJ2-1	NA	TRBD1	CASSPRQGRYNEQFF	TGTGCCAGCAGCCCAAGACAGGGGCGATACAATGAGCAGTTCTTC
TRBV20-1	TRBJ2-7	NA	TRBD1	CSAHKSGTGDYEQYF	TGCAGTGCTCATAAATCCGGGACAGGGGACTACGAGCAGTACTTC
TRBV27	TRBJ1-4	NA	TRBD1	CASRMTGGAFVPNEKLFF	TGTGCCAGCAGGATGACAGGGGGCGCTTTCGTCCCGAATGAAAAACTGTTTTTT
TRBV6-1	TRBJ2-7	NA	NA	CASSRIGGPYEQYF	TGTGCCAGCAGCCGAATCGGGGGCCCCTACGAGCAGTACTTC
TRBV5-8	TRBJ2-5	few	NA	CASSMAGARETQYF	TGTGCCAGCAGCATGGCAGGGGCCAGGGAGACCCAGTACTTC